One sample yielded the 19 T cell receptor beta chains listed below, sequenced in a study of vaccination effects on CD4 cells after COVID-19. With the ViraFEST assay, the study expanded antigen-specific CD4+ T cells using viral peptide pools, then sequenced them. CD4+ T cells were isolated after around 10 days of culture. Antigens for these TCRs are unknown. Sequencing used immunoSEQ multiplex PCR; TCRdb keeps in-frame clones, though not all of them. The sample lists about 60,000 clones, 81% seen once, with more than 2% in the top ten. The source material was CD4+ T cells from PBMCs cultured with HCoV-229E spike peptides, sampled before COVID-19 vaccination. These receptors came from a human donor who received a COVID-19 vaccine.

The CDR3 DNA is TGTGCCACCACGACAGGGAGCAATCAGCCCCAGCATTTT. Translating it yields CATTTGSNQPQHF. V gene TRBV6-6 combines with J gene TRBJ1-5; 7 positions match TRBD1. CDR3 length: 13 residues. The trim removed 10 bases at V and 1 base at J, leaving 4 bases unmatched. CDR1 MNHNY and CDR2 SVGAGI come from the germline V gene (reference sequence).

The table lists this clone with a few counts. The V and J genes are TRBV12-5 and TRBJ1-6, with 7 bases fitting TRBD1. The CDR3 runs to 15 residues. V was pared by 7 bases and J by 8 bases, with 11 bases of the junction left unmatched. The germline V gene encodes CDR1 LGHNT and CDR2 FRNRAP. Written as DNA, the CDR3 is TGTGCTAGTGCAAAGGAGGGGGCAAACTATTCACCCCTCCACTTT. It encodes CASAKEGANYSPLHF.

This clone was observed a few times. This chain connects TRBV7-9 to TRBJ2-1; 9 positions match TRBD1. The germline V gene has CDR1 SEHNR and CDR2 FQNEAQ (reference sequence). The CDR3 has 14 residues. V shed 5 bases and J 8 bases; nucleotides not matched to a gene: 7. The CDR3 spells CASSRGTGRHEQFF. DNA of the CDR3: TGTGCCAGCAGCCGCGGGACAGGGAGGCATGAGCAGTTCTTC.

The genes are TRBV19 and TRBJ1-2; a weak D match, TRBD1 (6 bases). In germline, CDR1 is LNHDA, CDR2 SQIVND (reference sequence). The V end was cut by 6 bases, the J end by 9 bases, with 26 bases between. CDR3 length: 16 amino acids. Here the CDR3 reads CASRPPSGGSGRSYTF. The CDR3 DNA reads as TGTGCCAGTAGGCCCCCATCTGGGGGCTCCGGCCGGAGCTACACCTTC. Supplemented by reference TRBV19 and TRBJ1-2, the full variable domain reads DGGITQSPKYLFRKEGQNVTLSCEQNLNHDAMYWYRQDPGQGLRLIYYSQIVNDFQKGDIAEGYSVSREKKESFPLTVTSAQKNPTAFYLCASRPPSGGSGRSYTFGSGTRLTVV.

The count of this clone is one. This rearrangement joins TRBV9 to TRBJ2-5; D is uncertain. Germline V CDR1 and CDR2: SGDLS, YYNGEE. The CDR3 is 14 amino acids. V was pared by 0 bases and J by 7 bases, with 13 bases between. CDR3 residues: CASSVVEDPATQYF. The CDR3 DNA reads as TGTGCCAGCAGCGTAGTTGAAGATCCGGCGACCCAGTACTTC.

CDR3 protein: CASSLIPGASTDTQYF. CDR3 nucleotides: TGCGCCAGCAGCTTGATACCGGGGGCTAGCACAGATACGCAGTATTTT. The chain couples TRBV5-1 to TRBJ2-3, with D perhaps given as TRBD1 or TRBD2 (6 bases each). V was cut by 1 base and J by 0 bases, with 12 bases left in between. Germline CDR1 and CDR2: SGHRS and YFSETQ. This CDR3 has 16 residues.

The chain employs TRBV30 and TRBJ2-1, with D possibly matching TRBD2 (6 bases). Germline CDR1 is GTSNPN and CDR2 is SVGIG (reference sequence). The ends were cut back, 2 bases at V and 0 bases at J, with 8 bases in the middle. The CDR3 sequence is 14 residues long. CDR3 sequence reads: CAWSRGSSYNEQFF. The DNA for the CDR3 is TGTGCCTGGAGTCGGGGGAGCTCCTACAATGAGCAGTTCTTC.

The chain is built from TRBV4-1 and TRBJ1-4; D perhaps matches TRBD1 (6 bases). The V gene lost 1 base and the J gene lost 8 bases, with 11 bases spanning the gap. The germline CDR1 and CDR2 sequences are MGHRA and YSYEKL. There are 14 residues in the CDR3. CDR3 in amino acids: CASSQVQGKEKLFF. In DNA, the CDR3 is TGCGCCAGCAGCCAAGTTCAGGGGAAAGAAAAACTGTTTTTT.

This clone was picked up one time. The chain uses TRBV29-1 and TRBJ1-4, with 7 nucleotides matching TRBD1. Trimming at V came to 7 bases and at J to 1 base, leaving 6 bases not matched to a gene. The CDR3 sequence is 14 residues long. Germline lookup yields CDR1 SQVTM and CDR2 ANQGSEA. The CDR3, as DNA: TGCAGCGCAACTGGGGACAGAACTAATGAAAAACTGTTTTTT. The encoded protein is CSATGDRTNEKLFF.

V is TRBV6-5 and J is TRBJ1-4; the D gene is possibly TRBD1 (5 bases). The CDR3 is made up of 14 amino acids. V shed 5 bases and J shed 8 bases, with 15 bases lying between them. CDR1 and CDR2 from the germline V gene are MNHEY and SVGAGI. CDR3 coding DNA: TGTGCCAGCAGTCACGGGGGTGGTGGAGAAAAACTGTTTTTT. Translating it yields CASSHGGGGEKLFF.

V is TRBV29-1 and J is TRBJ1-1, with 8 nucleotides matching TRBD1. The CDR3 has 14 residues. Germline loops: CDR1 SQVTM, CDR2 ANQGSEA. V lost 6 bases to trimming and J lost 2 bases; unmatched junction nucleotides: 8. The CDR3 here is CSVDLRGRNTEAFF. The CDR3 DNA sequence: TGCAGCGTAGACCTCAGGGGGCGCAACACTGAAGCTTTCTTT.

The chain couples TRBV7-2 to TRBJ1-1; 8 bases map to TRBD1. CDR3 length: 15 residues. After removal of 2 bases from V and 3 bases from J, the junction contained 5 bases not matched to a gene. Germline CDR1 and CDR2: SGHTA and FQGNSA. CDR3 loop: CASSLSTGAYTEAFF. CDR3 coding DNA: TGTGCCAGCAGCTTATCGACAGGGGCGTACACTGAAGCTTTCTTT.

The genes are TRBV28 and TRBJ2-7; 10 nucleotides agree with TRBD1. CDR1 is MDHEN, CDR2 SYDVKM, per germline. CDR3 size: 16 residues. V trimming: 1 base; J trimming: 5 bases; junction bases outside the gene matches: 8. The CDR3 nucleotides are TGTGCCAGCAGTTTATCCACGGGACAGGGGATAGACGAGCAGTACGTC. This translates into CASSLSTGQGIDEQYV.

The chain carries TRBV5-1 and TRBJ1-3; 10 bases match TRBD1. This CDR3 spans 16 amino acids. Germline values: CDR1 SGHRS, CDR2 YFSETQ. The V gene end was trimmed by 4 bases and the J gene end by 1 base; junction bases not matched to a gene: 5. The CDR3 DNA reads TGCGCCAGCAGCCCGACAGGGGGCGAATCTGGAAACACCATATATTTT. It is translated as CASSPTGGESGNTIYF.

This sequence joins TRBV30 and TRBJ1-5; 12 bases agree with TRBD1. The J segment lost 2 bases and the V segment lost 1 base, leaving 9 bases of the junction unmatched. There are 18 residues in the CDR3. In germline, CDR1 is GTSNPN, CDR2 SVGIG (reference sequence). CDR3 DNA sequence: TGTGCCTGGAGTGATGGGACAGGGGGCCTTCGTGGCAATCAGCCCCAGCATTTT. It encodes CAWSDGTGGLRGNQPQHF. Drawing the rest from reference TRBV30 and TRBJ1-5, the complete variable domain is SQTIHQWPATLVQPVGSPLSLECTVEGTSNPNLYWYRQAAGRGLQLLFYSVGIGQISSEVPQNLSASRPQDRQFILSSKKLLLSDSGFYLCAWSDGTGGLRGNQPQHFGDGTRLSIL.

This clone was recorded a few times. The rearrangement links TRBV9 to TRBJ1-2; 9 positions match TRBD1. Germline trimming cut 0 bases from V and 2 bases from J; bases unmatched to any gene: 2. Germline V lookup: CDR1 SGDLS, CDR2 YYNGEE. The CDR3 covers 15 residues. Written as DNA, the CDR3 is TGTGCCAGCAGCGTAGGAGACAGGGGGAACTATGGCTACACCTTC. It translates to CASSVGDRGNYGYTF. Looking up the rest from reference TRBV9 and TRBJ1-2 gives the full variable domain: DSGVTQTPKHLITATGQRVTLRCSPRSGDLSVYWYQQSLDQGLQFLIQYYNGEERAKGNILERFSAQQFPDLHSELNLSSLELGDSALYFCASSVGDRGNYGYTFGSGTRLTVV.

The genes are TRBV7-2 and TRBJ1-5, with D possibly TRBD1 on 6 matching bases. The V end lost 5 bases, the J end lost 3 bases, and 11 bases lay between the germline ends. Germline V CDR1 and CDR2: SGHTA, FQGNSA. The CDR3 contains 14 residues. The CDR3 DNA is TGTGCCAGCAGCCCGCCAGGGGTCAATCAGCCCCAGCATTTT. Protein product: CASSPPGVNQPQHF.

The chain recombines TRBV5-1 with TRBJ2-3; TRBD2 might be the D (5 bases). CDR1 is SGHRS and CDR2 is YFSETQ in the germline V gene. There are 16 residues in the CDR3. The V gene lost 0 bases and the J gene lost 4 bases, with 15 bases spanning the gap. DNA of the CDR3: TGCGCCAGCAGCTTGGCTGACTCCGGAGGCGCAGATACGCAGTATTTT. The encoded protein is CASSLADSGGADTQYF.

This clone was found once. V is TRBV7-2 and J is TRBJ2-4; perhaps TRBD1 as D (6 bases). Trimming removed 4 bases from V and 6 bases from J, with 16 bases in between. Per germline, CDR1 SGHTA and CDR2 FQGNSA. The CDR3 has 15 amino acids. In DNA form, the CDR3 reads TGTGCCAGCAGCTCCTTGTTTACAGGGACAAACATTCAGTACTTC. Translation gives CASSSLFTGTNIQYF. The variable domain in full, completed from reference TRBV7-2 and TRBJ2-4, reads GAGVSQSPSNKVTEKGKDVELRCDPISGHTALYWYRQSLGQGLEFLIYFQGNSAPDKSGLPSDRFSAERTGGSVSTLTIQRTQQEDSAVYLCASSSLFTGTNIQYFGAGTRLSVL.